This TCR beta chain is drawn from a study of preoperative IRX-2 immunotherapy in early breast cancer. Treatment specified: preoperative locoregional IRX-2 cytokine immunotherapy. This CDR3 is 15 amino acids long. Unmatched junction bases numbered 10, after V lost 6 bases and J lost 3 bases. Looked up from germline, CDR1 is LNHDA and CDR2 is SQIVND (reference sequence). Generated by immunoSEQ multiplex PCR, the TCRdb table keeps only in-frame clones and is missing some. Of over 25,000 clones in the sample, approximately 81% were seen once. The sequences come from lymph node tissue, collected after IRX-2 immunotherapy. This clonotype originated in a human donor with breast cancer. J is TRBJ2-7 and V is TRBV19; 8 bases are a match to TRBD1. As DNA, the CDR3 is TGTGCCAGTAGGAACTTCGGACAGGGACTCTACGAGCAGTACTTC. Its protein is CASRNFGQGLYEQYF.